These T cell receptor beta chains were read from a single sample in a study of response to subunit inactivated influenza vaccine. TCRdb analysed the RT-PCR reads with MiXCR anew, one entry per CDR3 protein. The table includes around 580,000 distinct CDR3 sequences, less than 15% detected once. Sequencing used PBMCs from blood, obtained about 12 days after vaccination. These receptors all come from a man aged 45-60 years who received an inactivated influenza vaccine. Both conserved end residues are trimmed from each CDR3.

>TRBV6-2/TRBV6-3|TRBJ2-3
ASSYADTQY
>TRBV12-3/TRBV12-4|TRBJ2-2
ASRLNSGGELF
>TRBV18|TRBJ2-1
ASSPPAGNEQF
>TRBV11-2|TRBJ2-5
ASSLVDAQETQY
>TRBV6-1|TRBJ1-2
ASREAGNYGYT
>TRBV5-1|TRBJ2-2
ASSLVRTGPGELF
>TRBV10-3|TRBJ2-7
AISESYSVNYEQY
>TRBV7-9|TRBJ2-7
ATVGRSTTYEQY
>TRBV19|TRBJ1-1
ASSMGQGGSTEAF
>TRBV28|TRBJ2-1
ASSPWREAYNEQF
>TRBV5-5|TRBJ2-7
ASSTSTGASYEQY
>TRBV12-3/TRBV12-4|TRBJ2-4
ASSPRWVAGENIQY
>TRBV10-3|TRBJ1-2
AISEQKGSFSNYGYT
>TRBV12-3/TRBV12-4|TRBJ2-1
ASSLGLRYNEQF
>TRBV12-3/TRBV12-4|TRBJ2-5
ATTLAGGPQETQY
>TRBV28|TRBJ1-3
ASSSPGGSGNTIY
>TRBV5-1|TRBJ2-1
ASSRLAGSYNEQF
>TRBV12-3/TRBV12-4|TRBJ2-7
ASSMVVGRAPYEQY
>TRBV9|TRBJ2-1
ASSSVKRPQF
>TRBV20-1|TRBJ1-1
SARVASNTEAF
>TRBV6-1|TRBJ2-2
ASSPGPLVGGELF
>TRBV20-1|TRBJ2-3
SARDQGPDTQY